The T cell receptor beta chain under discussion was sequenced for a study of blood T cells in healthy people across ages (dated by TCRdb to the mid-2010s). About the study as a whole: In model experiments, template switching captured about one uniquely barcoded TCR beta cDNA molecule for every two T cells. Age-related changes in TCR beta repertoire diversity were measured in the study by deep sequencing normalized with unique cDNA molecular identifiers. Donors were grouped into four age groups: young (average approximately 16 years), middle-aged (39), aged (roughly 62) and long-lived (about 90). To avoid experimental bias, donors of different ages were randomly spread across the sequencing lanes. Two additional independent replicas of 1 million unique cDNA reads from the same blood draw were analyzed for two donors (one aged 18 to 30 and one aged 80 or older). What the work shows at the level of the full study, not this receptor alone: Donor CMV infection status was unknown, potentially confounding age-related changes in expanded clonotypes. Estimates of total diversity from one million sequenced T cells were regarded as lower bounds and underestimates. A strong correlation was found between observed TCR beta diversity and the percentage of naive T cells measured by flow cytometry. Bulk unsorted PBMC profiling prevented conclusive comparison of naive and antigen-experienced compartments. Compared with the aged group, more naive CD4+ T cells, fewer expanded clones and increased TCR diversity were shown by the long-lived group, suggesting age selection. Observed TCR beta diversity per million T cells fell roughly linearly with age, and a significant reduction was already apparent by age around 40.

Systemically healthy Caucasian individuals from Russia, 35 to 50 in total and aged roughly 6 to 95 years, were included as donors. Ten milliliters of peripheral blood were collected from each donor into EDTA-treated Vacutainer tubes. Ficoll-Paque density-gradient centrifugation was used to isolate PBMCs, with at least 7 million per sample. Total RNA was extracted from PBMCs with Trizol reagent, with at least 5 micrograms obtained per sample. The percentages of naive CD45RAhigh/CD27high T cells were determined by flow cytometry on a PBMC aliquot from every donor. This clonotype was seen a few times. Its antigen is not yet known. No base quality information exists; no much larger clone differs at one position. Including the terminal cysteine and phenylalanine, the CDR3 comprises 14 residues. The only DNA kept is the CDR3, 42 bases in frame from the first base. Looking up the germline V gene yields CDR1 ENHRY and CDR2 SYGVKD. Relative to germline, V is missing 4 bases and J is missing 11 bases, with 13 bases of the junction outside any gene match.

Library preparation used 5' RACE. Sequencing used an Illumina HiSeq 2500. A second PCR of about 6 to 12 cycles was run with a J-beta primer mix and a sample-barcoded 5' primer. A unique molecular identifier was introduced onto each TCR beta cDNA molecule by a template-switch 5' adaptor carrying 12 random nucleotides. Each sample yielded at least 2.5 million CDR3-containing paired-end reads. First-strand cDNA synthesis was performed from all RNA using the Mint cDNA synthesis kit, with priming by a TRBC-specific oligonucleotide. Following uracil-DNA glycosylase treatment, all cDNA underwent a first 18-cycle PCR with the universal primers M1SS and BC2_uni_R. The original methods were these. For normalization, 1 million high-quality reads, each with a distinct molecular identifier, were randomly selected from each sample. Instead of being binned into consensus sequences, reads with shared molecular identifiers were discarded. MiTCR, set to a Q25 quality threshold and the strictest error-elimination algorithm, was used for CDR3 identification, clonotype clustering and error correction. A nonparametric unseen species model with Euler transformation was used to estimate a lower bound on total TCR beta diversity. TCRdb itself trimmed the public reads at Q25 with fastp, ran MiXCR and retained productive beta chains. Identical CDR3 protein sequences are pooled into one entry, listed with their most common genes and DNA. The V and J calls were determined by TCRdb, not by the authors. Recorded for this sample are 1.5 million to 2 million distinct CDR3 sequences; approximately 28% of them occurred a single time. Roughly 8% of the sample goes to the ten largest clones.

Rearrangement joined TRBV10-3 to TRBJ2-5; the central 7 bases match TRBD2. This receptor was taken from a woman in her twenties or thirties in good health. Input material: blood. The nucleotide sequence reads TGTGCCATCAGTGGTGCCGGCAGGGCGGGAGAGCAGTACTTC. This codes for CAISGAGRAGEQYF.